What follows is one TCR beta chain and its context. At least ten counts were recorded for this clonotype. Its antigen specificity is not known. No per-base quality is available; no much larger clone lies one base away. These data come from a study of human T cells and chemical hapten exposure (dated by TCRdb to about 2021). Regarding the study in general: For sensitization, 2% DPC in acetone was applied to a 2 cm by 2 cm area of upper inner arm skin. Libraries were pooled for sequencing, and per-sample TCR yields varied mainly because of small differences in library volumes within the pool. Peripheral blood TCR repertoire changes were tracked in vivo in alopecia patients during primary and secondary sensitization to the hapten diphenylcyclopropenone (DPC). Nearly 30 alopecia patients provided blood for TCR sequencing at one to four time points (pre-sensitization, 2, 6 and 24 weeks). Blood samples were taken from patients before sensitization (week 0) and then at 2, 6 and about 24 weeks after DPC sensitization. Patch testing on the upper back used Finn chambers containing 0.01% DPC, with scoring done after 6 days according to International Contact Dermatitis Research Group standards. Alopecia areata with under or over 50% scalp involvement, alopecia totalis and alopecia universalis were represented in the patient cohort, which was mostly female. Throughout the study period of 20 to 30 weeks, patients also received therapeutic DPC doses to the scalp every week.

The library relied on RACE. TCRdb lists the instrument as NextSeq 500. Library preparation attached unique molecular identifiers to individual cDNA molecules for quantitative, reproducible TCR counting. For every blood RNA sample, sequencing covered both the TCR alpha and TCR beta chains. Under the source paper's analysis protocol: Samples had a median of roughly 99,000 TCRs, with a range from roughly 20,000 to 700,000. The Decombinator software suite was used to annotate V, J and CDR3 in the TCR reads. For the PS versus PT1 abundance plots, all samples were subsampled to the same number of TCRs (28,000). Expanded TCRs were defined as absent before sensitization and observed at least eight times at the 2-week time point. TCRdb reran the public reads through fastp at Q25 and MiXCR, keeping productive beta chains. Each record represents a unique CDR3 protein, reported with the most common genes and DNA among its rows. These V and J calls are TCRdb output, not the study's own analysis. The sample table lists a few hundred thousand distinct CDR3 sequences, just under 6.5% of them with a count of one. Clones ranked in the top ten supply about 5% of the sample.

V loses 0 bases at its end and J loses 2 bases; junction bases beyond the gene matches: 5. The cysteine opens and the phenylalanine closes a CDR3 of 16 amino acids. Only the CDR3 part of the read is kept: 48 bases, read in frame from the first base. CDR1 and CDR2, looked up from the germline V gene, are SGHTA and FQGNSA. General conclusions and limits of the study: Patch test score was positively correlated with the number of PT1 expanded TCRs, with significance at thresholds 8, 16 and 32 but not at 4. Repeated subsampling changed both the strength of the expansion versus patch-test correlation and the threshold at which the correlation became significant. Because all patients had alopecia, a presumed autoimmune disease, the immune response of the patients might differ from that of healthy individuals. DPC sensitization did not change how many TCRs were above 1 in 1000 frequency, and no evidence was found of alterations in global repertoire structure. Expanded TCRs formed significantly more large CDR3 similarity clusters than pre-sensitization or healthy control sets, consistent with antigen-driven responses.

In light of the paper, this sample's time point label describes: patch test 2, 6 weeks after DPC sensitization. What the treatment or condition label conveys for this sample: therapeutic diphenylcyclopropenone sensitization with weekly scalp DPC. Blood at each patch-test visit was drawn before the patch test was applied. Eligible patients were aged 18 to 70, diagnosed with alopecia, deemed suitable for DPC therapy, and excluded if pregnant. Unfractionated whole blood was collected in Tempus Blood RNA tubes, and total RNA was extracted from that blood. Sequenced here: whole blood, sampled in connection with sensitization to the hapten diphenylcyclopropenone (DPC). Recombination joined TRBV7-2 with TRBJ2-7; 9 central nucleotides agree with TRBD2. The TCR originated in a woman between 18 and 29 years old with alopecia areata. Some clones in this sample may be carry-over from other donors' samples. The DNA sequence is TGTGCCAGCAGCTTAGCAGGTAGCGGGGGAACCTACGAGCAGTACTTC. It codes for CASSLAGSGGTYEQYF.